These 5 T cell receptor beta chains were all obtained from the same sample, sequenced in a study of blood T cell repertoires in COVID-19. The repertoire was sequenced with immunoSEQ multiplex PCR; TCRdb's copy has only in-frame clones and lacks some. The sample has some 13,000 clones; roughly four fifths are singletons. The sequenced material came from peripheral blood. Receptor source: a human donor in a cohort sampled during active COVID-19.

This clone is medium-sized by share. This chain joins TRBV30 and TRBJ1-5, with 8 bases lining up with TRBD1. CDR3 length: 14 amino acids. The trim removed 1 base at V and 6 bases at J, leaving 5 bases unmatched. The germline V gene has CDR1 GTSNPN and CDR2 SVGIG (reference sequence). The CDR3 protein is CAWSEGQGAQPQHF. The DNA of the CDR3 is TGTGCCTGGAGTGAAGGACAGGGTGCTCAGCCCCAGCATTTT.

V gene TRBV28 combines with J gene TRBJ1-1; no definite D call. There are 13 residues in the CDR3. Germline V CDR1 and CDR2: MDHEN, SYDVKM. Trimming took 5 bases from V and 7 from J, leaving 14 bases between them. Here the CDR3 reads CASSLDRQIEAFF. CDR3 coding DNA: TGTGCCAGCAGTCTTGATCGACAAATTGAAGCTTTCTTT.

The rearrangement joins TRBV19 to TRBJ2-1; 8 positions match TRBD2. Germline V gene sequence: CDR1 LNHDA, CDR2 SQIVND (reference sequence). CDR3 length: 15 residues. With 7 bases clipped from V and 2 bases from J, the junction kept 7 bases outside the gene matches. The DNA for the CDR3 is TGTGCCAGTATCGGGGGGGCGGTAGCCTACAATGAGCAGTTCTTC. Translation: CASIGGAVAYNEQFF.

V usage is TRBV6-5 and J usage is TRBJ1-1, with D hard to call. Trimming took 6 bases from V and 5 from J, leaving 7 bases between them. Germline V gene lookup returns CDR1 MNHEY and CDR2 SVGAGI. This CDR3 contains 11 residues. CDR3 in amino acids: CASRVETEAFF. DNA for the CDR3: TGTGCCAGCAGGGTAGAAACTGAAGCTTTCTTT.

This clone was seen a single time. The chain recombines TRBV7-3 with TRBJ2-1; TRBD2 aligns across 8 bases. CDR3 length equals 16 residues. J was trimmed by 1 base and V by 1 base; bases with no gene match: 3. Per germline, CDR1 SGHTA and CDR2 FQGTGA. CDR3 region: CASSLRAGASYNEQFF. The CDR3 DNA reads as TGTGCCAGCAGCTTAAGAGCGGGAGCGTCCTACAATGAGCAGTTCTTC.